The clone carrying this T cell receptor (beta chain) appeared a few times. This sample was taken from a study of beta chain features in type 1 diabetes. Expressed TCRB transcripts were sequenced because the isolated RNA had all been reverse transcribed beforehand. TCRdb's copy holds only in-frame clones and misses some; the assay was immunoSEQ multiplex PCR. The data show a few hundred thousand clones, around 14% seen once. V lost 3 bases and J 6 bases, leaving 5 bases between the germline ends. The CDR3 consists of 11 residues. Germline V gene sequence: CDR1 KGHSH, CDR2 LQKENI. Sequenced input: naive CD4+ T cells from blood. The source is a man aged 25 to 40 in good health. The gene calls are TRBV18 and TRBJ1-2; D gene uncertain. CDR3 sequence (DNA): TGTGCCAGCTCACCTATGGATGGCTACACCTTC. Its protein is CASSPMDGYTF.